This T cell receptor (beta chain) was found in a study of cytomegalovirus exposure and HLA in healthy donors (TCRdb year 2017). As for the study more broadly: An earlier analysis of around 600 of the donors reported 250 to 350 Gb of sequence data and around 120 million unique TCR beta sequences from 150 million to 200 million T cells. Among the roughly 400 genotyped donors, around 79% belonged to the genetic ancestry cluster associated with self-reported Caucasian donors. Across about 380 genotyped donors of the cohort, an average of approximately 200,000 unique TCR beta nucleotide sequences per donor were sequenced, and roughly 20% of those sequences were non-productive. The study was designed to test whether signatures of past pathogen exposure could be identified by cataloging public T cell receptors. Every discovery cohort repertoire had been produced on one sequencing platform. About five DR-DQ haplotypes were treated as single units for association and clustering because of strong linkage in the cohort. To decide whether each TCR beta V gene segment behaved as functional or pseudogenic, an earlier analysis of 587 of the donors relied on high-throughput TCR beta sequencing. An early release that covered about 600 HLA-typed donors contained approximately 320 gigabases of sequencing data and around 80 million unique TCR sequences. Genome-wide SNP genotypes for about 60% of the roughly 700 donors were used in a later genetic analysis, which treated that subset as a discovery cohort. Along with the roughly 670-subject first cohort, a separate validation cohort of 120 different subjects was used. HLA typing covered class I and class II loci at four-digit resolution. Donor age, sex, ethnicity and CMV serostatus were compiled alongside the repertoire data. A later analysis re-examined previously published TCR beta repertoires from 610 or so donors and added high-resolution HLA genotyping to investigate patterns of TCR occurrence. Rather than drawing on any new phenotypic data, the later analysis identified candidate immune exposures from TCR beta sequences and the way those sequences occurred across donors. The T cell repertoires of about 700 subjects were profiled by immunosequencing and related to cytomegalovirus serostatus. High-throughput TCR immunosequencing, statistical association of individual TCRs with disease status, and machine learning were combined to predict cytomegalovirus infection status. The number of donors typed differed by locus, with about 620-630 for A, B, C, DRB1 and DQB1, more than 500 for DQA1, 600 to 610 for DPA1, and 450 to 480 for DPB1.

Overall study outcomes, separate from this receptor: Compared with the 666-donor mean, donors in an Asian-associated ancestry cluster had fewer N-insertions in productive TCRs, according to a later genetic analysis. Linkage disequilibrium might explain the correlated functional status among segregating V segments, but an unknown experimental factor could not be ruled out. In both the original and validation cohorts, the classifier was reported to diagnose cytomegalovirus status with high specificity and sensitivity. When HLA alleles, especially DR and DQ, strongly co-occurred, attributing TCR associations to individual alleles was difficult. A later genetic analysis associated a missense DCLRE1C variant with V-gene and J-gene trimming of TCR beta chains, and an independent cohort replicated the association. The sequencing pipeline was judged likely to have produced a cluster of highly shared sequence variants as a technical artifact. Most TCR sequences were observed very rarely across donors, whereas some public TCRs were present in many individuals. The presence/absence analyses assumed that sequencing depth was roughly uniform across donors, and that assumption may not be true. Several of the top co-occurrence clusters appeared to be linked to parvovirus B19, influenza, CMV and Epstein-Barr virus, according to a later analysis. Immune exposure information for the cohort was limited to CMV serostatus. In an earlier analysis of 587 of the donors, most TCR beta V segments appeared in productive rearrangements about 87% or about 30% of the time, broadly matching IMGT annotations. According to a later analysis, most CMV-associated TCR beta chains appeared to be HLA-restricted, and the HLA associations seemed to be driven largely by CMV exposure. Seventeen rarely observed V segments, including chromosome 9 orphons, were excluded from the earlier analysis of approximately 600 of the donors because counts were too low. In a later analysis, HLA-associated TCR beta chains showed more clonal expansion and lower generation probabilities than non-associated chains that were equally common. According to a later analysis, TCR association rates differed among HLA loci, with DRB1 alleles showing the most associated TCRs and HLA-C alleles showing the fewest. At a false discovery rate of 0.05, a later analysis linked some 18,000 TCR beta sequences to specific HLA alleles. The authors suggested that the approach could potentially be generalized to other disease states and immunological phenotypes. Three of the identified cytomegalovirus-associated TCR beta chains were confirmed in vitro to be specific for cytomegalovirus antigens. The study gave a list of some 150 TCR beta chains associated with cytomegalovirus. Because the 87-base-pair reads could not distinguish some IMGT-functional V segments, including TRBV6-2 and TRBV6-3, those segments were excluded. Only TCR beta chains were sequenced in this cohort, and the absence of alpha or paired-chain data limited detectable features. Because some donors lacked HLA typing at each locus, the association tests relied only on the typed subset. A further reported finding was that TCR beta sequences accurately predicted the HLA-A and HLA-B alleles for most subjects in the first cohort.

The CDR3 sequence holds 14 residues, the cysteine and phenylalanine included. Only the CDR3 DNA is retained, 42 bases long and in frame from the first base. The CDR1 and CDR2 encoded by the germline V gene are MNHNS and SASEGT. V is reduced by 7 bases and J by 7 bases, leaving a spacing of 19 bases between them. Regarding this clone: The antigen it binds to is not known. Base qualities are missing; no much larger clone stands one base away.

The cohort was made up of 666 healthy bone marrow donors. At the time of sampling, every cohort member was nominally healthy, though immune exposures that went unrecorded were likely present. The donor tested CMV seronegative and was one of the 352 seronegative cohort members. Every donor gave a peripheral blood sample, and the peripheral blood mononuclear cells from that sample were used for TCR beta sequencing. Genomic DNA was extracted from the blood cell samples with the Qiagen DNeasy Blood Extraction Kit. Receptor libraries were prepared by the immunoSEQ multiplex PCR assay. For the multiplex PCR, a mixture combining 60 forward primers for TCR Vbeta segments and 13 reverse primers for TCR Jbeta segments was used. The CDR3 region of rearranged TCR beta genes was amplified from genomic DNA with a multiplex PCR assay. Amplified TCR beta libraries were sequenced as 87-base-pair reads on the Illumina HiSeq System. As for how the authors treated the data: In a later analysis, tens of millions of unique TCR beta chains were counted across the roughly 610 repertoires, and about 10 million of these chains were shared by at least two donors. To remove PCR and sequencing errors, raw reads were error-corrected and collapsed into unique sequences using a nearest-neighbor algorithm that merged closely related sequences. Alignment of CDR3 sequences to IMGT reference sequences was used to assign V, D and J gene segments. For a sequence to be retained, a match of at least six nucleotides was required to both a V gene segment and a J gene segment. A rearrangement counted as productive if the CDR3 had no stop codons and remained in frame with V and J, and every other rearrangement counted as non-productive. Following IMGT convention, CDR3 was defined as the stretch from the second conserved V-encoded cysteine to the conserved J-encoded phenylalanine. The earlier analysis of roughly 590 of the donors excluded sequences that lacked an unambiguous match to a single V gene segment. An earlier analysis of 500 to 600 of the donors classified V segments as functional when productive rearrangements were above 56.7% and as segregating when the standard deviation between donors was above 5%. A statistical classification framework was built to diagnose cytomegalovirus status from the catalog of TCR beta chain sequences. In a later analysis, V and J genes were assigned by comparing TCR nucleotide sequences against IMGT/GENE-DB human TR gene sequences. The TCRdist pipeline was used in a later analysis to assign CDR3 sequences and most-parsimonious VDJ recombination scenarios. In a later analysis, each TCR beta chain was defined by its CDR3 amino acid sequence together with its V-gene family, and reads without a unique V-gene family were excluded. To address suspected cross-contamination and a sequencing artifact, a later analysis removed a few hundred highly shared, low-generation-probability nucleotide sequences. A later analysis calculated a clonal expansion index for each public chain from normalized within-repertoire ranks of inferred template counts. In a later analysis, generation probabilities were computed with a VDJ recombination model fitted to out-of-frame rearrangements, and the resulting probabilities were checked against IGoR. In a later analysis, hypergeometric tests were used to score TCR-TCR, TCR-HLA and TCR-CMV co-occurrence, with a repertoire-size bias correction applied to TCR pairs. To estimate false discovery rates, a later analysis permuted the HLA or CMV assignments 20 times. In a later analysis, co-occurring TCRs were grouped using DBSCAN, with TCRdist sequence similarity added in when clustering inside HLA-allele-positive subsets. Repertoires with fewer than 30,000 or more than 120,000 public chains were left out of co-occurrence clustering, as were about five repertoires with anomalous nucleotide sharing. In its TCRdb copy, this immuneACCESS table keeps in-frame sequences only and misses some clones. Where compared with another copy, unresolved V genes explain less than half of these, and the others have no known cause. The V and J calls and clone size are taken from that table; D and trimming were inferred from the DNA. This sample gives around 190,000 clones in total; almost 80% of them show up just once. Jointly, the top ten make up over 1.5% of the sample.

This sequence was found in a young woman in good health and CMV-seronegative. The rearrangement joined TRBV6-1 to TRBJ1-2; perhaps TRBD1 is the D gene, with 5 bases matching. Sequenced sample: PBMCs. The DNA sequence is TGTGCCAGCACCTCGGGACCAATCGGGGGTGGCTACACCTTC. Its protein product is CASTSGPIGGGYTF.